These T cell receptor beta chains were read from a single sample in a study of a mutant IDH1 vaccine in newly diagnosed glioma. No cognate antigen is known for these TCRs. This table comes from immunoSEQ multiplex PCR, and its TCRdb copy is limited to in-frame clones, with some not included. The sample records roughly 19,000 clones, approximately 78% being singletons. The sample here was PBMCs, taken from a glioma patient whose treatment included an IDH1 peptide vaccine. These TCRs come from a man younger than 40 with glioma. Each CDR3 is given with its conserved first and last residue. D genes are given only for firm matches. Size is stated for part of the rows, as once, few or many counts, or as a class when the clone is expanded.

j_call v_call clone_size d_call cdr3_nt cdr3_aa
TRBJ2-7 TRBV15 once TRBD1 TGTGCCACCGCGACGAGCCCGGGACAGGGGGACGAGCAGTACTTC CATATSPGQGDEQYF
TRBJ2-1 TRBV2 . . TGTGCCAGCAGTGGCCTCGCCGCACATAAGCAGTTCTTC CASSGLAAHKQFF
TRBJ1-1 TRBV5-1 . . TGCGCCAGCAGCCCGGGGCCCGCCGCTGAAGCTTTCTTT CASSPGPAAEAFF
TRBJ1-1 TRBV5-1 . . TGCGCCAGCAGCTTGGAGCGTCAGTTGAACACTGAAGCTTTCTTT CASSLERQLNTEAFF
TRBJ2-1 TRBV7-9 . . TGTGCCAGCAGCGATCGGGACTCCTCTCCAAGCAATGAGCAGTTCTTC CASSDRDSSPSNEQFF
TRBJ1-1 TRBV5-1 few . TGCGCCAGCAGCGGGTCCGGGACGGTAAACACTGAAGCTTTCTTT CASSGSGTVNTEAFF
TRBJ1-4 TRBV5-1 . . TGCGCCAGCAGCTTGGCCGAAAACATCCCAACTAATGAAAAACTGTTTTTT CASSLAENIPTNEKLFF
TRBJ1-1 TRBV30 . . TGTGCCTGGACTGGGGCCCGGGTCAGGAACACTGAAGCTTTCTTT CAWTGARVRNTEAFF
TRBJ2-4 TRBV5-8 . . TGTGCCAGCAGCGAAAACATAAACATTCAGTACTTC CASSENINIQYF
TRBJ1-2 TRBV7-8 . TRBD1 TGTGCCAGCAGCTTAGAGGGGACAGGGAATTTTTATGGCTACACCTTC CASSLEGTGNFYGYTF
TRBJ1-2 TRBV19 . TRBD1 TGTGCCAGTAGTATAGATCGGGACAGAGGTTATGGCTACACCTTC CASSIDRDRGYGYTF
TRBJ2-3 TRBV11-1 . TRBD1 TGTGCCAGCAGCTTCGACGGACAGGGGGGGACAGATACGCAGTATTTT CASSFDGQGGTDTQYF
TRBJ2-1 TRBV7-9 . TRBD2 TGTGCCAGCAGCCTACTAGCGGGAGGGCCCGGTGAGCAGTTCTTC CASSLLAGGPGEQFF
TRBJ2-7 TRBV27 . . TGTGCCAGCAGTTTGGGCAGGACCTACGAGCAGTACTTC CASSLGRTYEQYF
TRBJ2-7 TRBV27 . TRBD2 TGTGCCAGCAGTTCCGGACTAGGTGGCTACGAGCAGTACTTC CASSSGLGGYEQYF
TRBJ1-1 TRBV29-1 few . TGCAGCGTTTCTGGGGTTGTCTTCTTGGAAGCTTTCTTT CSVSGVVFLEAFF
TRBJ1-3 TRBV6-1 . TRBD1 TGTGCCAGCAGTGATGGGGACAGCGGAGGAAACACCATATATTTT CASSDGDSGGNTIYF
TRBJ2-7 TRBV4-1 . . TGCGCCAGCAGCCCGACCGGGGTCTACGAGCAGTACTTC CASSPTGVYEQYF
TRBJ2-1 TRBV10-3 . . TGTGCCATCAGTGTCGGGAATGAGCAGTTCTTC CAISVGNEQFF
TRBJ1-2 TRBV30 . . TGTGCCTGGAGTCTCGGGGACCGCTATGGCTACACCTTC CAWSLGDRYGYTF
TRBJ2-7 TRBV19 . . TGTGCCAGTAGTATTTCCAGGTCCCAGGGCTACGAGCAGTACTTC CASSISRSQGYEQYF
TRBJ2-1 TRBV6-4 . TRBD1 TGTGCCAGCAGGAGGGACAGCTCCTACAATGAGCAGTTCTTC CASRRDSSYNEQFF
TRBJ1-4 TRBV19 . . TGTGCCAGTAGGGTGACGAGTGGTGAAAAACTGTTTTTT CASRVTSGEKLFF
TRBJ2-7 TRBV19 . TRBD2 TGTGCCAGTAGCCCGGCGGCGGGAGCGGGCGAGCAGTACTTC CASSPAAGAGEQYF
TRBJ2-2 TRBV5-1 . . TGCGCCAGCAGCTTGGTTAGACCGAACACCGGGGAGCTGTTTTTT CASSLVRPNTGELFF